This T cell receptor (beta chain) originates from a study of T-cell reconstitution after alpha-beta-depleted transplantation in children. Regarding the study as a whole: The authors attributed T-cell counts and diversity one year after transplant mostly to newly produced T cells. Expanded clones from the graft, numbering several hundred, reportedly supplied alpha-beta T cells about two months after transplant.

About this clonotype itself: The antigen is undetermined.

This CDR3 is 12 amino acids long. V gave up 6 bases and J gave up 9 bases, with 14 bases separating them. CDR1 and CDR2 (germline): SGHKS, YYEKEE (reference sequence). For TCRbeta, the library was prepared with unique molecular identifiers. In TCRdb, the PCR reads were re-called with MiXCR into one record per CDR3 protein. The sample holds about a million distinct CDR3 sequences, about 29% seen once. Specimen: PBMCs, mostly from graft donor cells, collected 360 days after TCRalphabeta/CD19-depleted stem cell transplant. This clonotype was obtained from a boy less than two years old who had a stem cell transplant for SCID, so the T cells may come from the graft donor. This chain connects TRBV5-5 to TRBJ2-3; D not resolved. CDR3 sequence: CASTHDIRTQYF. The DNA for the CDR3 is TGTGCCAGCACCCACGACATCAGAACGCAGTATTTT.